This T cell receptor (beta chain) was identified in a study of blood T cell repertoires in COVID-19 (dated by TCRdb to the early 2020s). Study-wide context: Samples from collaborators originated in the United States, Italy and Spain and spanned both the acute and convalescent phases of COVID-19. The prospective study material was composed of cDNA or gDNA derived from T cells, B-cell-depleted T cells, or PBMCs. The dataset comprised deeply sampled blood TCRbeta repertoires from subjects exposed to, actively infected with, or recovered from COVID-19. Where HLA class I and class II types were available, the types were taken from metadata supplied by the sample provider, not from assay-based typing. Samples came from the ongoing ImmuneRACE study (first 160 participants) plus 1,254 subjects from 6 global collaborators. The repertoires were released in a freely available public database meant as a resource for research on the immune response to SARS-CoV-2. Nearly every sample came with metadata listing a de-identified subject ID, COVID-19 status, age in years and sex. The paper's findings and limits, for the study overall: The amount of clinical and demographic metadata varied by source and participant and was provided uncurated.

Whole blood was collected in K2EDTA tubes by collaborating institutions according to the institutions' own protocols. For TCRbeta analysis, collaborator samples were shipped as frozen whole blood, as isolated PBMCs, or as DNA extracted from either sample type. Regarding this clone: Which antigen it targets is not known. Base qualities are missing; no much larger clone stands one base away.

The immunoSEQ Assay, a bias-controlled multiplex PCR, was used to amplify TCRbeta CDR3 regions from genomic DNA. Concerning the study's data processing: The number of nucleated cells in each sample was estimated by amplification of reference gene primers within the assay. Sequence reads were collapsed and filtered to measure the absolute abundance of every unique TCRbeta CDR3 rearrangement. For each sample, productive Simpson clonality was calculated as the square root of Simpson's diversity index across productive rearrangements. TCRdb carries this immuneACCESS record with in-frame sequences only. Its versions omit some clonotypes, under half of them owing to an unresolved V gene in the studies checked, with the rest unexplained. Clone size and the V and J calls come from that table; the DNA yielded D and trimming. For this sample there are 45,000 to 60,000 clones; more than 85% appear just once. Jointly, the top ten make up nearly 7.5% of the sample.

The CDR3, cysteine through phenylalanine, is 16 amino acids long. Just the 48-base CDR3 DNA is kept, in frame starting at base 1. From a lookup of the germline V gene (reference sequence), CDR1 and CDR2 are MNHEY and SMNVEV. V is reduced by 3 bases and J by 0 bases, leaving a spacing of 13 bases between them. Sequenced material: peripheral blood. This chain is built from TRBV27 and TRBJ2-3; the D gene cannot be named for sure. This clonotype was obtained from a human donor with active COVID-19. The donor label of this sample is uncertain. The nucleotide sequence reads TGTGCCAGCAGTTTTCGGCGGCCTACTAGCACAGATACGCAGTATTTT. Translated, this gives CASSFRRPTSTDTQYF.